Each of the 20 T cell receptor beta chains below was sequenced from the same sample in a study of chemoradiotherapy in HPV16-positive cancers. Repertoires were generated with immunoSEQ multiplex PCR, while TCRdb's copy carries only in-frame clones and drops some. Seen here are some 7,300 clones, about 88% observed once, and the top ten hold 3.5% to 4.5%. The sample here was taken from a patient who underwent chemoradiotherapy. Every receptor here comes from a human donor with HPV-associated anogenital cancer.

V is TRBV7-2 and J is TRBJ2-7; D uncertain. The germline CDR1 and CDR2 sequences are SGHTA and FQGNSA. The CDR3 extends over 14 amino acids. Trimming pared 1 base from V and 0 bases from J, leaving 7 bases between. The chain's CDR3 is CASSLGSFSYEQYF. The CDR3, as DNA: TGTGCCAGCAGCTTAGGCTCTTTCTCCTACGAGCAGTACTTC.

This clone came up once. In DNA, the CDR3 is TGCAGCGGAAGGACAGGGGTAGATACGCAGTATTTT. Protein: CSGRTGVDTQYF. This chain connects TRBV29-1 to TRBJ2-3; 9 nucleotides match TRBD1. The CDR3 has 12 residues. With 7 bases clipped from V and 5 bases from J, the junction kept 4 bases outside the gene matches. Germline CDR1 is SQVTM and CDR2 is ANQGSEA.

This sequence joins TRBV5-4 and TRBJ1-2, with D possibly being TRBD1 (5 bases). V gave up 3 bases and J gave up 7 bases, with 10 bases separating them. This CDR3 comprises 12 residues. Germline CDR1 and CDR2: SGHNT and YYREEE (reference sequence). CDR3 region: CASSSGQGGYTF. Here the CDR3 DNA reads TGTGCCAGCAGCTCGGGGCAAGGTGGCTACACCTTC.

The CDR3 DNA reads TGTGCCAGCAACCCCGGGACAGGGTTCTACGAGCAGTACTTC. It yields the protein CASNPGTGFYEQYF. This chain uses TRBV6-1 with TRBJ2-7; 9 nucleotides align to TRBD1. The ends lost 7 bases at V and 3 bases at J; junction bases unmatched: 7. The CDR3 length is 14 residues. From germline, CDR1 is MNHNS and CDR2 SASEGT.

V usage is TRBV25-1 and J usage is TRBJ1-5; no definite D call. The CDR3 is made up of 14 amino acids. Trimming cost V 3 bases and J 1 base, with 7 bases left between them. CDR1 MGHDK and CDR2 SYGVNS come from the germline V gene. CDR3 sequence (DNA): TGTGCCAGCAGTGAGACCTGGAGCAATCAGCCCCAGCATTTT. Protein product: CASSETWSNQPQHF.

This chain uses TRBV7-8 with TRBJ2-3; the D is unclear. This CDR3 has 14 amino acids. The V gene's germline CDR1 is SGHVS and CDR2 FQNEAQ. V was pared by 5 bases and J by 4 bases, with 13 bases between. The CDR3 nucleotides read TGTGCCAGCAGCCGCCGCCTTGTCTCAGATACGCAGTATTTT. Translation gives CASSRRLVSDTQYF.

This chain links TRBV7-2 with TRBJ2-5, with D hard to call. The CDR3 consists of 11 residues. The V end was cut by 5 bases, the J end by 2 bases, with 3 bases between. Germline V gene data show CDR1 as SGHTA and CDR2 as FQGNSA. The CDR3, as DNA: TGTGCCAGCAGCCCTCAAGAGACCCAGTACTTC. It translates to CASSPQETQYF.

V is TRBV5-4 and J is TRBJ2-5; 10 nucleotides line up with TRBD2. J gave up 1 base and V 5 bases, and 2 bases lay outside the gene matches. Germline loops: CDR1 SGHNT, CDR2 YYREEE (reference sequence). The CDR3 spans 14 residues. The CDR3 DNA is TGTGCCAGCAGGCTAGCGGGGGCCCAAGAGACCCAGTACTTC. Translating gives CASRLAGAQETQYF.

The V gene is TRBV11-2, the J gene TRBJ1-5; D remains unclear. The germline gives CDR1 SGHAT, CDR2 FQNNGV. Deletions cut 1 base from V and 0 bases from J, with 1 base between. This CDR3 has 13 amino acids. CDR3 nucleotides: TGTGCCAGCAGCTTAGGTAGCAATCAGCCCCAGCATTTT. This translates into CASSLGSNQPQHF.

The chain links TRBV6-5 to TRBJ1-6, with D perhaps matching TRBD1 (5 bases). The germline V gene encodes CDR1 MNHEY and CDR2 SVGAGI. This CDR3 has 15 residues. Trimming cost V 6 bases and J 0 bases, with 9 bases left between them. This chain's CDR3 is CASRRDYSYNSPLHF. In nucleotides, the CDR3 is TGTGCCAGCAGGAGGGACTACTCCTATAATTCACCCCTCCACTTT.

In this sample, this clone turned up once. In DNA, the CDR3 is TGTGCCAGCAGCTTAGGTAGCTCCACTGAAGCTTTCTTT. It encodes CASSLGSSTEAFF. This rearrangement joins TRBV11-1 to TRBJ1-1; D unclear. Germline V gene data show CDR1 as SGHAT and CDR2 as FQDESV (reference sequence). V was trimmed by 1 base and J by 4 bases, leaving 7 bases between them. The CDR3 totals 13 residues.

The gene calls are TRBV10-3 and TRBJ1-2, with no clear D. The CDR3 extends over 11 amino acids. In germline, CDR1 is ENHRY, CDR2 SYGVKD. The V end lost 8 bases, the J end lost 3 bases, and 7 bases lay between the germline ends. Written as DNA, the CDR3 is TGTGCCATCGGCCCCGACTATGGCTACACCTTC. Encoded protein: CAIGPDYGYTF.

The chain uses TRBV10-2 and TRBJ2-7; D is perhaps TRBD1 (5 bases). V lost 3 bases and J lost 6, with 12 bases in between. The germline CDR1 and CDR2 sequences are WSHSY and SAAADI. This CDR3 spans 13 amino acids. The DNA of the CDR3 is TGCGCCAGCAGTGATAGGCAGGGTGGCGAGCAGTACTTC. Amino acid sequence: CASSDRQGGEQYF.

V and J are TRBV19 and TRBJ2-6; no clear D. The CDR3 consists of 15 residues. CDR1 is LNHDA, CDR2 SQIVND, per germline (reference sequence). The V end was cut by 3 bases, the J end by 2 bases, with 8 bases between. The CDR3, as DNA: TGTGCCAGTAGTATGAGGACCGCTGGGGCCAACGTCCTGACTTTC. Translating it yields CASSMRTAGANVLTF.

V is TRBV11-3 and J is TRBJ1-2; 7 bases agree with TRBD1. V lost 5 bases, J lost 8 bases, and 14 bases stayed unmatched. The CDR3 has 15 amino acids. Looked up from germline, CDR1 is SGHNT and CDR2 is YENEEA. CDR3 in DNA: TGTGCCAGCAGCCATTCAACCAGGGGGGGGTCGGGCTACACCTTC. It yields the protein CASSHSTRGGSGYTF.

This rearrangement joins TRBV25-1 to TRBJ2-5; D remains unclear. Germline-derived CDR1 and CDR2 are MGHDK and SYGVNS. The ends were cut back, 4 bases at V and 4 bases at J, with 4 bases in the middle. This CDR3 is 11 amino acids long. This CDR3 reads CASSALETQYF. CDR3 coding DNA: TGTGCCAGCAGTGCTCTAGAGACCCAGTACTTC.

This chain uses TRBV19 with TRBJ1-5; D is uncertain. This CDR3 contains 16 residues. CDR1 is LNHDA, CDR2 SQIVND, per germline (reference sequence). V was trimmed by 5 bases and J by 3 bases, leaving 17 bases between them. CDR3 protein: CASSLRHSDYNQPQHF. CDR3 nucleotide sequence: TGTGCCAGTAGTCTCCGGCACAGTGACTACAATCAGCCCCAGCATTTT.

The chain combines TRBV4-1 with TRBJ2-1, with 7 bases fitting TRBD2. V was pared by 0 bases and J by 4 bases, with 3 bases of the junction left unmatched. Germline V gene data show CDR1 as MGHRA and CDR2 as YSYEKL. This CDR3 is 15 amino acids long. In nucleotides, the CDR3 is TGCGCCAGCAGCCAAGAGGGGACTACTTACAATGAGCAGTTCTTC. Amino acid sequence: CASSQEGTTYNEQFF.

V is TRBV10-2 and J is TRBJ2-1; D gene ambiguous. The CDR3 sequence is 12 residues long. V lost 1 base to trimming and J lost 8 bases, with 6 bases between them. Germline loops: CDR1 WSHSY, CDR2 SAAADI. CDR3: CASSELRYEQFF. CDR3 in DNA: TGCGCCAGCAGTGAGTTACGGTATGAGCAGTTCTTC.

This sequence joins TRBV9 and TRBJ2-3; 12 positions match TRBD2. Germline CDR1 reads SGDLS; CDR2 reads YYNGEE. Trimming at V came to 3 bases and at J to 2 bases, leaving 10 bases not matched to a gene. The CDR3 contains 18 residues. The CDR3 spells CASSATSGGSPNTDTQYF. In nucleotides, the CDR3 is TGTGCCAGCAGCGCGACTAGCGGGGGATCTCCAAACACAGATACGCAGTATTTT.